These T cell receptor beta chains were read from a single sample in a study of T-cell memory formation after mild COVID-19. TCRdb reanalysed the 5' RACE reads using MiXCR and keeps one entry per CDR3 protein. The table has a few hundred thousand distinct CDR3 sequences, around 30% seen once. The sample comprised PBMCs or a T cell subset sorted from them (not recorded which). The origin of the receptors is an adult woman who had mild COVID-19 (a few samples of this study predate the infection). Cell type and time point are not known. Each CDR3 is given with its conserved first and last residue. The D gene is left open where the match is weak. Size values are once, few and many counts, or a class for expanded clones, and some rows have none.

d_call clone_size j_call v_call cdr3_aa cdr3_nt
TRBD2 - TRBJ2-1 TRBV12-3/TRBV12-4 CASSRSGGSRDEQFF TGTGCCAGCAGCCGAAGCGGGGGTTCAAGGGATGAGCAGTTCTTC
- few TRBJ1-5 TRBV20-1 CSARDQGQGRGPQHF TGCAGTGCTAGAGATCAAGGGCAGGGGAGGGGGCCCCAGCATTTT
- - TRBJ2-3 TRBV5-1 CASSREAGTSTDTQYF TGCGCCAGCAGCAGAGAAGCGGGTACCAGCACAGATACGCAGTATTTT
- - TRBJ1-3 TRBV30 CAWSEGSGNTIYF TGTGCCTGGAGTGAGGGCTCTGGAAACACCATATATTTT
- - TRBJ2-4 TRBV7-8 CASSSRRNIQYF TGTGCCAGCAGCTCGAGACGAAACATTCAGTACTTC
- - TRBJ2-1 TRBV20-1 CSANEGGHSYNEQFF TGCAGTGCAAACGAGGGGGGGCACTCCTACAATGAGCAGTTCTTC
- - TRBJ1-1 TRBV7-6 CASSAYTRGRGTEAFF TGTGCCAGCAGCGCCTACACAAGGGGAAGGGGCACTGAAGCTTTCTTT
- - TRBJ1-5 TRBV5-5 CASSVDSLRNQPQHF TGTGCCAGCAGCGTGGACAGCCTTCGCAATCAGCCCCAGCATTTT
- - TRBJ2-5 TRBV3-1 CASSRLGGETQYF TGTGCCAGCAGCCGACTAGGGGGGGAGACCCAGTACTTC
- few TRBJ2-7 TRBV15 CATSQARRQYF TGTGCCACCAGTCAGGCACGGAGGCAGTACTTC
- - TRBJ2-5 TRBV6-6 CASTNRGGETQYF TGTGCCAGCACCAACAGGGGAGGGGAGACCCAGTACTTC
- - TRBJ2-2 TRBV4-3 CASSQDRTISGELFF TGCGCCAGCAGCCAAGATAGAACTATTTCCGGGGAGCTGTTTTTT
- few TRBJ2-3 TRBV5-1 CASSLVGGGPTDTQYF TGCGCCAGCAGCTTGGTAGGGGGGGGGCCGACAGATACGCAGTATTTT
- - TRBJ2-3 TRBV6-5 CASRSNRRGPDTQYF TGTGCCAGCAGAAGTAATAGGAGGGGGCCAGATACGCAGTATTTT
- - TRBJ1-2 TRBV7-9 CASSSVGGSKASNYGYTF TGTGCCAGCAGCTCCGTCGGGGGCTCCAAAGCCTCTAACTATGGCTACACCTTC
- - TRBJ2-7 TRBV7-2 CASSGSLNEQYF TGTGCCAGCAGCGGGAGTTTGAACGAGCAGTACTTC
TRBD2 few TRBJ2-5 TRBV7-8 CASSLAGEWQETQYF TGTGCCAGCAGTTTAGCGGGAGAGTGGCAAGAGACCCAGTACTTC
TRBD2 many TRBJ2-7 TRBV4-2 CASSQGLAGGYEQYF TGCGCCAGCAGCCAAGGACTAGCGGGAGGCTACGAGCAGTACTTC
- - TRBJ1-2 TRBV30 CAWSVGWGYTF TGTGCCTGGAGTGTAGGGTGGGGCTACACCTTC
- few TRBJ1-1 TRBV7-6 CASSLGPGEAFF TGTGCCAGCAGCTTAGGTCCGGGAGAAGCTTTCTTT
- few TRBJ2-3 TRBV14 CASSQDRGRVRSTDTQYF TGTGCCAGCAGCCAAGATAGGGGCAGGGTCAGGTCGACAGATACGCAGTATTTT
TRBD2 - TRBJ2-2 TRBV12-3/TRBV12-4 CASSSTLTSGNTGELFF TGTGCCAGCAGTTCGACCTTGACTAGCGGCAACACCGGGGAGCTGTTTTTT
- - TRBJ2-6 TRBV7-8 CASSLGRAGANVLTF TGTGCCAGCAGCTTGGGCAGGGCTGGGGCCAACGTCCTGACTTTC
- many TRBJ1-6 TRBV3-1 CASSQDVRGDSPLHF TGTGCCAGCAGCCAAGATGTAAGGGGGGATTCACCCCTCCACTTT
TRBD2 - TRBJ2-7 TRBV7-9 CASSLGTSGLIDVWEQYF TGTGCCAGCAGCTTGGGGACTAGCGGCCTAATAGACGTCTGGGAGCAGTACTTC
- few TRBJ2-3 TRBV2 CASTVRTDTQYF TGTGCCAGCACCGTTCGTACAGATACGCAGTATTTT
- - TRBJ2-1 TRBV15 CATSRDGGVWNEQFF TGTGCCACCAGCAGAGATGGCGGGGTCTGGAATGAGCAGTTCTTC
- - TRBJ2-1 TRBV28 CAAFGVATGNEQFF TGTGCAGCGTTTGGGGTAGCGACAGGCAATGAGCAGTTCTTC
TRBD2 once TRBJ2-1 TRBV9 CASSSGLAGVYNEQFF TGTGCCAGCAGCTCAGGGCTAGCGGGGGTCTACAATGAGCAGTTCTTC
- - TRBJ1-2 TRBV14 CASSHPVVSGATNYGYTF TGTGCCAGCAGCCACCCGGTCGTATCCGGGGCGACTAACTATGGCTACACCTTC
TRBD2 few TRBJ2-3 TRBV20-1 CSASGGSILVEADTQYF TGCAGTGCTAGTGGCGGGAGCATATTAGTCGAGGCGGATACGCAGTATTTT
- few TRBJ2-7 TRBV29-1 CSVRPPGIHEQYF TGCAGCGTCCGCCCGCCAGGGATCCACGAGCAGTACTTC
- many TRBJ1-5 TRBV4-3 CASSQEQGNNQPQHF TGCGCCAGCAGCCAAGAGCAGGGGAACAATCAGCCCCAGCATTTT
- - TRBJ2-1 TRBV20-1 CSARDWGWTETYNEQFF TGCAGTGCTAGAGATTGGGGATGGACGGAGACATACAATGAGCAGTTCTTC
TRBD2 - TRBJ2-3 TRBV7-2 CASSLAGTGRSDTQYF TGTGCCAGCAGCTTAGCCGGGACCGGGAGGTCGGATACGCAGTATTTT
TRBD2 - TRBJ2-7 TRBV6-2/TRBV6-3 CASTINPGLATLQYF TGTGCCAGCACTATTAACCCGGGACTAGCCACCCTGCAGTACTTC
TRBD1 - TRBJ2-4 TRBV27 CASRSLRDRGPLGKNIQYF TGTGCCAGCAGATCCCTCCGGGACAGGGGACCCTTGGGCAAAAACATTCAGTACTTC
- few TRBJ2-1 TRBV7-2 CASSLLDGYNEQFF TGTGCCAGCAGCTTATTGGACGGCTACAATGAGCAGTTCTTC
- - TRBJ2-1 TRBV9 CASSVAEYEDEQFF TGTGCCAGCAGCGTAGCTGAATATGAGGATGAGCAGTTCTTC
- - TRBJ2-3 TRBV7-2 CASAERTDTQYF TGTGCCAGCGCCGAACGCACAGATACGCAGTATTTT
TRBD1 few TRBJ2-7 TRBV5-1 CASSLGTGGFYEQYF TGCGCCAGCAGCTTGGGGACAGGGGGCTTCTACGAGCAGTACTTC
- few TRBJ2-7 TRBV5-6 CASSLNYLSYEQYF TGTGCCAGCAGCTTGAACTACCTCTCCTACGAGCAGTACTTC
TRBD2 few TRBJ2-1 TRBV12-3/TRBV12-4 CASRGVGAGGAYNEQFF TGTGCCAGCAGGGGGGTAGGAGCGGGAGGGGCCTACAATGAGCAGTTCTTC
- - TRBJ2-7 TRBV27 CASGRGVSVLYEQYF TGTGCCAGCGGACGAGGCGTTTCAGTGCTCTACGAGCAGTACTTC
- - TRBJ2-1 TRBV7-9 CASSSRTEDHNEQFF TGTGCCAGCAGCTCCCGGACGGAGGATCACAATGAGCAGTTCTTC
- few TRBJ1-6 TRBV15 CATSRGRDSPLHF TGTGCCACCAGCAGAGGAAGGGATTCACCCCTCCACTTT
- few TRBJ1-1 TRBV2 CASSGMNTEAFF TGTGCCAGCAGTGGAATGAACACTGAAGCTTTCTTT
TRBD2 - TRBJ2-3 TRBV20-1 CSVRTLAGADTQYF TGCAGTGTCCGAACGCTAGCGGGGGCAGATACGCAGTATTTT
- - TRBJ1-2 TRBV12-3/TRBV12-4 CASSAPGHEGSYGYTF TGTGCCAGCAGTGCACCAGGTCATGAAGGAAGCTATGGCTACACCTTC
- once TRBJ2-3 TRBV10-2 CASSEQLEGFTDTQYF TGCGCCAGCAGTGAACAACTAGAGGGGTTCACAGATACGCAGTATTTT
TRBD2 few TRBJ2-7 TRBV20-1 CSARVGLTSYEQYF TGCAGTGCTAGGGTGGGACTAACTTCCTACGAGCAGTACTTC
TRBD2 few TRBJ2-7 TRBV7-9 CASSLGPSGKHEQYF TGTGCCAGCAGCTTAGGTCCTAGCGGGAAACACGAGCAGTACTTC
TRBD1 many TRBJ2-7 TRBV4-2 CASSQDGGQASYEQYF TGTGCCAGCAGCCAAGATGGGGGACAGGCCTCCTACGAGCAGTACTTC
- - TRBJ2-1 TRBV7-8 CASSLLKGLGYEQFF TGTGCCAGCAGCTTACTTAAGGGGTTGGGCTATGAGCAGTTCTTC